This TCR beta chain is drawn from a study of T-cell reconstitution after alpha-beta-depleted transplantation in children. Study findings and constraints: The origin of alpha-beta T cells about two months after transplant was reportedly several hundred expanded graft clones.

Preparation of the TCRbeta library was carried out with unique molecular identifiers. TCRdb analysed the PCR reads with MiXCR anew, one entry per CDR3 protein. The sample has hundreds of thousands of distinct CDR3 sequences, 10% to 15% seen once; the top ten hold around 2%. This clonotype has a handful of counts. Its specificity is unknown. The CDR3 spans 19 residues. Per germline, CDR1 MNHEY and CDR2 SVGEGT. The V and J ends lost 5 bases and 0 bases, in that order; junction bases with no gene match: 14. The chain employs TRBV6-2 or TRBV6-3 and TRBJ2-3, with 10 bases that match TRBD2. The source is a male patient younger than 18 who had a stem cell transplant for acute myeloid leukemia, so the T cells may come from the graft donor. The specimen was PBMCs, mostly from graft donor cells, collected 360 days after TCRalphabeta/CD19-depleted stem cell transplant. The CDR3 here is CASSPRTSGATASTDTQYF. The CDR3 DNA reads TGTGCCAGCAGTCCCCGGACTAGCGGTGCCACGGCGAGCACAGATACGCAGTATTTT.